The 22 T cell receptor beta chains in this list originate from one sample, sequenced in a study of cytomegalovirus exposure and HLA in healthy donors. Researchers ran the PCR with 60 Vbeta and 13 Jbeta primers. Assay used: immunoSEQ multiplex PCR; TCRdb lists only in-frame clones, some missing. Of some 130,000 clones listed, roughly three quarters are singletons. The sequenced material came from PBMCs. The source is a man aged 40-49 years in good health and CMV-seronegative.

J is TRBJ2-5 and V is TRBV5-1, with a weak D call TRBD2 (5 bases). Trimming cost V 5 bases and J 0 bases, with 14 bases left between them. Germline V lookup: CDR1 SGHRS, CDR2 YFSETQ. The CDR3 totals 15 residues. The DNA of the CDR3 is TGCGCCAGCAGGAGGGCACAGAGGTACCAAGAGACCCAGTACTTC. Translated: CASRRAQRYQETQYF.

This clone has just a few counts. The gene calls are TRBV18 and TRBJ1-3; no clear D. This CDR3 has 16 residues. Trimming removed 3 bases at V and 0 bases at J, with 12 bases between. Germline V lookup: CDR1 KGHSH, CDR2 LQKENI. CDR3 amino acids: CASSPLRETSGNTIYF. CDR3 nucleotides: TGTGCCAGCTCACCGCTGAGGGAAACCTCTGGAAACACCATATATTTT.

The chain uses TRBV12-5 and TRBJ2-7, with 11 bases lining up with TRBD2. CDR3 length equals 15 residues. Unmatched junction bases numbered 4, after V lost 6 bases and J lost 0 bases. CDR1 is LGHNT, CDR2 FRNRAP, per germline. The CDR3 DNA reads as TGTGCTAGTGGAACGGGACTAGCGGTCTCCTACGAGCAGTACTTC. This gives the protein CASGTGLAVSYEQYF.

The chain carries TRBV5-5 and TRBJ1-1; no reliable D call. The CDR3 covers 13 residues. Trimming took off 0 bases at V and 3 bases at J, with 6 bases between the two ends. Germline assignment: CDR1 SGHKS and CDR2 YYEKEE (reference sequence). This chain's CDR3 is CASSLATDTEAFF. CDR3 bases: TGTGCCAGCAGCTTGGCAACAGACACTGAAGCTTTCTTT.

This chain joins TRBV6-1 and TRBJ2-1, with 7 nucleotides matching TRBD2. Per the germline V gene, CDR1 is MNHNS and CDR2 is SASEGT. After removal of 6 bases from V and 8 bases from J, the junction contained 10 bases not matched to a gene. The CDR3 sequence is 14 residues long. The CDR3 DNA is TGTGCCAGCAGGAGCGGGACTACCGTCGATGAGCAGTTCTTC. It translates to CASRSGTTVDEQFF.

The chain links TRBV9 to TRBJ2-2; D is possibly TRBD1 (6 bases). Trimming pared 2 bases from V and 4 bases from J, leaving 18 bases between. Germline CDR1 SGDLS, CDR2 YYNGEE. CDR3 length equals 17 residues. CDR3 DNA sequence: TGTGCCAGCAGCGTCTCCGGCCTACAGGGATCCACCGGGGAGCTGTTTTTT. Its translation is CASSVSGLQGSTGELFF.

This chain links TRBV6-6 with TRBJ1-4; the match to TRBD1 covers 8 bases. V was clipped by 6 bases and J by 6 bases; unmatched bases: 3. From germline, CDR1 is MNHNY and CDR2 SVGAGI (reference sequence). CDR3 length equals 13 residues. The DNA for the CDR3 is TGTGCCAGCAGGGACAGGGAGGATGAAAAACTGTTTTTT. It encodes CASRDREDEKLFF.

This chain uses TRBV5-1 with TRBJ2-2, with TRBD2 matching over 14 bases. The CDR3 totals 17 residues. The germline V gene encodes CDR1 SGHRS and CDR2 YFSETQ. Unmatched junction bases numbered 4, after V lost 0 bases and J lost 6 bases. The CDR3 coding sequence is TGCGCCAGCAGCTTGGGCGGGACTAGCGGGAGCCCCGGGGAGCTGTTTTTT. Protein product: CASSLGGTSGSPGELFF.

This chain links TRBV5-1 with TRBJ2-5, with D possibly being TRBD1 (5 bases). V was cut by 4 bases and J by 2 bases, with 15 bases left in between. The CDR3 extends over 15 amino acids. Germline V gene data show CDR1 as SGHRS and CDR2 as YFSETQ. CDR3 in DNA: TGCGCCAGCAGCCCCACAGGTATCTTTCAAGAGACCCAGTACTTC. Protein sequence: CASSPTGIFQETQYF.

V and J are TRBV6-1 and TRBJ2-2; TRBD1 aligns across 10 bases. This CDR3 has 14 amino acids. J was trimmed by 4 bases and V by 6 bases; bases with no gene match: 2. CDR1 and CDR2 from the germline V gene are MNHNS and SASEGT. CDR3 protein: CASRDRGSTGELFF. As DNA, the CDR3 is TGTGCCAGCAGGGACAGGGGGTCCACCGGGGAGCTGTTTTTT.

This sequence joins TRBV7-6 and TRBJ2-7; tentatively, D is TRBD2 (6 bases). Trimming removed 5 bases from V and 2 bases from J, with 16 bases in between. This CDR3 contains 15 residues. Germline V gives CDR1 SGHVS, CDR2 FNYEAQ. The CDR3 DNA reads as TGTGCCAGCAGCCCAGCGAGCGGGCGCCCCTACGAGCAGTACTTC. This translates into CASSPASGRPYEQYF.

Only a few counts were recorded for this clone. This chain joins TRBV19 and TRBJ2-7; weak D call: TRBD2 (7 bases). The germline V and J ends were trimmed by 4 bases and 6 bases, with 16 bases remaining between them. The CDR3 covers 14 residues. Germline CDR1 and CDR2: LNHDA and SQIVND (reference sequence). The CDR3 DNA reads as TGTGCCAGTAGTACCGGGGCGGGGGCGGGCGAGCAGTACTTC. This gives the protein CASSTGAGAGEQYF.

This clone was seen a handful of times. The J gene is TRBJ2-7, the V gene TRBV6-5; 7 nucleotides agree with TRBD2. This CDR3 region has 16 residues. The V gene end was trimmed by 3 bases and the J gene end by 4 bases; junction bases not matched to a gene: 12. In germline, CDR1 is MNHEY, CDR2 SVGAGI. DNA for the CDR3: TGTGCCAGCAGTTATGGTCGAGCGGGGACGGGGTACGAGCAGTACTTC. It encodes CASSYGRAGTGYEQYF.

The chain is built from TRBV6-1 and TRBJ2-7; D possibly corresponds to TRBD2 (6 bases). CDR3 size: 14 residues. V gave up 4 bases and J gave up 9 bases, with 19 bases separating them. In germline, CDR1 is MNHNS, CDR2 SASEGT. The CDR3 coding sequence is TGTGCCAGCAGTGGTGGGGGACGGGGGACGGGGCAGTACTTC. It encodes CASSGGGRGTGQYF.

The V gene is TRBV9, the J gene TRBJ1-5; D gene uncertain. Trimming cost V 4 bases and J 7 bases, with 12 bases left between them. CDR3 length equals 13 residues. Germline V gives CDR1 SGDLS, CDR2 YYNGEE. The CDR3 sequence: CASSRSPGQPQHF. The CDR3 nucleotides are TGTGCCAGCAGCCGCTCCCCCGGGCAGCCCCAGCATTTT.

The rearrangement links TRBV30 to TRBJ2-2; 7 bases are a match to TRBD1. V gave up 5 bases and J gave up 2 bases; unmatched junction bases: 5. Germline values: CDR1 GTSNPN, CDR2 SVGIG (reference sequence). This CDR3 has 14 amino acids. The DNA of the CDR3 is TGTGCCTGGTCCCGGGACAGTAACACCGGGGAGCTGTTTTTT. It codes for CAWSRDSNTGELFF.

The gene calls are TRBV4-2 and TRBJ1-1; TRBD1 matches at 7 bases. CDR3 length: 15 amino acids. The germline CDR1 and CDR2 sequences are LGHNA and YNFKEQ. Losses at the gene ends were 1 base for V and 2 bases for J; bases not matched to a gene: 4. This chain's CDR3 is CASSQAYRGNTEAFF. The CDR3 bases are TGTGCCAGCAGCCAAGCCTACAGGGGTAACACTGAAGCTTTCTTT.

This clone was picked up one time. V is TRBV4-1 and J is TRBJ2-7; 8 positions match TRBD2. Per germline, CDR1 MGHRA and CDR2 YSYEKL. Trimming cost V 4 bases and J 5 bases; bases outside gene matches: 10. This CDR3 spans 15 amino acids. The CDR3 region is CASSPRGDPTHEQYF. The CDR3, as DNA: TGCGCCAGCAGCCCGCGGGGGGACCCCACCCACGAGCAGTACTTC.

This clone has just one count. This chain joins TRBV28 and TRBJ2-7; the D gene is possibly TRBD2 (6 bases). Germline CDR1 and CDR2: MDHEN and SYDVKM. CDR3 length: 12 amino acids. Trimming removed 5 bases from V and 12 bases from J, with 17 bases in between. In nucleotides, the CDR3 is TGTGCCAGCAGTACGGCGGGACTTATACTGTACTTC. Translation gives CASSTAGLILYF. Filled out from reference TRBV28 and TRBJ2-7, the complete variable domain reads DVKVTQSSRYLVKRTGEKVFLECVQDMDHENMFWYRQDPGLGLRLIYFSYDVKMKEKGDIPEGYSVSREKKERFSLILESASTNQTSMYLCASSTAGLILYFGPGTRLTVT.

This clone has only a few counts. The chain uses TRBV7-9 and TRBJ2-5, with TRBD1 matching 9 bases. There are 15 residues in the CDR3. CDR1 and CDR2 (germline): SEHNR, FQNEAQ (reference sequence). The trim removed 5 bases at V and 5 bases at J, leaving 9 bases unmatched. The DNA of the CDR3 is TGTGCCAGCAGCCCCCGACAGGGGGTATTTGAGACCCAGTACTTC. Protein sequence: CASSPRQGVFETQYF.

The V and J genes are TRBV5-4 and TRBJ1-1; TRBD1 might be the D (6 bases). The CDR3 has 13 amino acids. V lost 0 bases and J lost 7, with 10 bases in between. Germline assignment: CDR1 SGHNT and CDR2 YYREEE (reference sequence). The CDR3 here is CASSLGGGGEAFF. The CDR3 DNA is TGTGCCAGCAGCTTGGGGGGAGGGGGTGAAGCTTTCTTT.

The chain joins TRBV5-1 to TRBJ1-1; D is unclear. This CDR3 is 14 amino acids long. The V gene's germline CDR1 is SGHRS and CDR2 YFSETQ. V shed 0 bases and J shed 6 bases, with 12 bases lying between them. The CDR3 region is CASSLDDSSAEAFF. The CDR3 bases are TGCGCCAGCAGCTTGGACGATTCAAGCGCTGAAGCTTTCTTT.